This T cell receptor (beta chain) originates from a study of PD-1 blockade in classical Hodgkin lymphoma. Study conclusions and caveats: Partial responders and progressors had significantly lower baseline TCR diversity. Anyone who began nivolumab under 1 year after ASCT was excluded. With respect to the repertoire differences, their causes, possibly disease activity or prior therapy, remain undefined.

Profiling relied on immunoSEQ multiplex PCR, and the TCRdb table lists in-frame clones only, not all of them. The table includes roughly 23,000 clones, roughly two thirds detected once. Only a few counts were recorded for this clone. Its antigen is undetermined. An end of the junction does not agree with germline; a read error may underlie this. Per germline, CDR1 LGHNA and CDR2 YSLEER. The CDR3 has 13 residues. Each and every patient relapsed after autologous stem cell transplantation, and patients got differing brentuximab vedotin exposure. The source was peripheral blood mononuclear cells (PBMCs), collected at baseline. The origin of this receptor is a human donor with classical Hodgkin lymphoma. The chain employs TRBV4-3 and TRBJ1-4; 10 positions agree with TRBD1. The CDR3 coding sequence is TGCGCCAGCAGCCGGGACAGGGGAGCCGATTTCGAGTTT. It specifies CASSRDRGADFEF.